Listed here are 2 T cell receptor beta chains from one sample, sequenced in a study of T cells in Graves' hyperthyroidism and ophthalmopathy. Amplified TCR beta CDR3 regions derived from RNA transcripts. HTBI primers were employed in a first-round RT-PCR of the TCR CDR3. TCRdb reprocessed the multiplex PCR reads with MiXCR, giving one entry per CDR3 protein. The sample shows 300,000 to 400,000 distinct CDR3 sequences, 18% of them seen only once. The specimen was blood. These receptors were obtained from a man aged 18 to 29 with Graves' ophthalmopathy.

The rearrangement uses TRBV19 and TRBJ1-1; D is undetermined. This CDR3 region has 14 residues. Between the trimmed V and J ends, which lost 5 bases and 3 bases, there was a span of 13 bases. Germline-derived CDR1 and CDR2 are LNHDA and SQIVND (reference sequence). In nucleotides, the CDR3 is TGTGCCAGTAGTTGGACGCAAGCAGACACTGAAGCTTTCTTT. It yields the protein CASSWTQADTEAFF. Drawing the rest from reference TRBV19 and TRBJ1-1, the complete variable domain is DGGITQSPKYLFRKEGQNVTLSCEQNLNHDAMYWYRQDPGQGLRLIYYSQIVNDFQKGDIAEGYSVSREKKESFPLTVTSAQKNPTAFYLCASSWTQADTEAFFGQGTRLTVV.

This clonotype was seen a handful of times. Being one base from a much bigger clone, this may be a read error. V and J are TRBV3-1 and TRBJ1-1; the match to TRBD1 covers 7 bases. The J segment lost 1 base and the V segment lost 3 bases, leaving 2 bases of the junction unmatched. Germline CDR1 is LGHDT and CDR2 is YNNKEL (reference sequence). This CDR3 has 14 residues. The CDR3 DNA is TGTGCCAGCAGCCACCAGGGGGGGAACACTGAAGCTTTCTTT. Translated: CASSHQGGNTEAFF. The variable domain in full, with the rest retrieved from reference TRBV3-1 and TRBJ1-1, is DTAVSQTPKYLVTQMGNDKSIKCEQNLGHDTMYWYKQDSKKFLKIMFSYNNKELIINETVPNRFSPKSPDKAHLNLHINSLELGDSAVYFCASSHQGGNTEAFFGQGTRLTVV.